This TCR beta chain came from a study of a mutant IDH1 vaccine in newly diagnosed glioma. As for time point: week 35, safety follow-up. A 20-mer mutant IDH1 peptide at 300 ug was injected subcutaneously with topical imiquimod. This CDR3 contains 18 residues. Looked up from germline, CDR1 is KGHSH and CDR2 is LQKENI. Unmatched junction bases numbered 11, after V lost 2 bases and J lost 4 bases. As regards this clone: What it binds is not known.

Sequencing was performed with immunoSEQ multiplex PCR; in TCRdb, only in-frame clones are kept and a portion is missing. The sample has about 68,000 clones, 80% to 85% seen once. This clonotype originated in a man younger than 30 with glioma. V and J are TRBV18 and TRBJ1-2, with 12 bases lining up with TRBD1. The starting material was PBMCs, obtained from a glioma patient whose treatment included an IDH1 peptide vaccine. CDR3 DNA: TGTGCCAGCTCACCAACAACCGGGACAGGGGGCGTGGGCTATGGCTACACCTTC. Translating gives CASSPTTGTGGVGYGYTF.